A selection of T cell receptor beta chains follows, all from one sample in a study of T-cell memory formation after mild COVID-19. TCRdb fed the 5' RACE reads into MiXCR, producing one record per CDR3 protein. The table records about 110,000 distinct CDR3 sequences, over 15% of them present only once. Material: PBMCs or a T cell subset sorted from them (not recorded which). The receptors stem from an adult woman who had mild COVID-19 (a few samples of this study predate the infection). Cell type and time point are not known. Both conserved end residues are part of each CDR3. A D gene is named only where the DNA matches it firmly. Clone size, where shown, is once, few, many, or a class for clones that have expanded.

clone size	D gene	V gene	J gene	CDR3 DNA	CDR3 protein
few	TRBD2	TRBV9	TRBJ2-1	TGTGCCAGCAGCCCAGCGGGAGGGGGTAACAATGAGCAGTTCTTC	CASSPAGGGNNEQFF
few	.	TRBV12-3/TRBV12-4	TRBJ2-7	TGTGCCAGCACCTCATCGAGTACTCTATACGAGCAGTACTTC	CASTSSSTLYEQYF
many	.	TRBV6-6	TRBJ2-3	TGTGCCAGCAGTTATCCCCTCCTTGGGGGCACAGATACGCAGTATTTT	CASSYPLLGGTDTQYF
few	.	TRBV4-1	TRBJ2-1	TGCGCCAGCAGCCAACCGGGAGACAACTACAATGAGCAGTTCTTC	CASSQPGDNYNEQFF
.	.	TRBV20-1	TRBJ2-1	TGTGGCGCCGGATATAATGAGCAGTTCTTC	CGAGYNEQFF
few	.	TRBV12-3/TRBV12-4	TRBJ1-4	TGTGCCAGCAGTTTGGTCGGGGAAAAACTGTTTTTT	CASSLVGEKLFF
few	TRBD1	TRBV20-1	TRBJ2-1	TGCAGTGCAAGCGACAGGGGGCTTTCGTATGAGCAGTTCTTC	CSASDRGLSYEQFF
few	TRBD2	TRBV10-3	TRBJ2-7	TGTGCCATCAGTGACGCTAGCGGCTACGAGCAGTACTTC	CAISDASGYEQYF
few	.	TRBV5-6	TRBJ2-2	TGTGCCAGCAGCTTGGCTGGCAGGGGGAACACCGGGGAGCTGTTTTTT	CASSLAGRGNTGELFF
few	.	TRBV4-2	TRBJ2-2	TGTGCCAGCAGCCAAGAAATGACAAACACCGGGGAGCTGTTTTTT	CASSQEMTNTGELFF
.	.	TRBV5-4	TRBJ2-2	TGTGCCAGCAGCTTCGGCCTTATCGAGGGTACCGGGGAGCTGTTTTTT	CASSFGLIEGTGELFF
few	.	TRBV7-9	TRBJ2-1	TGTGCCAGCAGCTTTAGACCGGGAGTGGACAATGAGCAGTTCTTC	CASSFRPGVDNEQFF
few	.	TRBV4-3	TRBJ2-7	TGCGCCAGCAGCCAAGATTCCGGGGACTACGAGCAGTACTTC	CASSQDSGDYEQYF
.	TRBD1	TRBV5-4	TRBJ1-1	TGTGCCAGCAGTCGACAGGGATTGAACACTGAAGCTTTCTTT	CASSRQGLNTEAFF
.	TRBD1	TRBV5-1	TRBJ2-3	TGCGCCAGCAGCCGGGGACAGGGAGGAAGCACAGATACGCAGTATTTT	CASSRGQGGSTDTQYF
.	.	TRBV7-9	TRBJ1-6	TGTGCCAGCAGCTTAGATACCAGTTATAATTCACCCCTCCACTTT	CASSLDTSYNSPLHF
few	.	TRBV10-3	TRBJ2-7	TGTGCCATCAGTGACACTGGGAGCTCCTACGAGCAGTACTTC	CAISDTGSSYEQYF